What follows describes a single T cell receptor (beta chain). No antigen is known for it. The data originate from a study of T cell responses to AZD1222 COVID-19 vaccine. There are 16 residues in the CDR3. V shed 3 bases and J 3 bases; nucleotides not matched to a gene: 7. CDR1 is LNHDA, CDR2 SQIVND, per germline (reference sequence). Data came from immunoSEQ multiplex PCR; TCRdb stores just in-frame clones and leaves some out. Among about 120,000 clones listed, 90% to 95% were seen once. Study findings and constraints: Regions 160-218 and 743-854 dominated among vaccine-associated CD4 TCRs spanning spike. Females outnumbered males among donors, who were mostly white British; clonal diversity was possibly underestimated. Nearly half of the spike-specific TCRs reportedly recognize variant regions that carry no mutations. Samples come after the peak T cell response, not at day 14.

The rearrangement uses TRBV19 and TRBJ1-3; 8 bases agree with TRBD1. The receptor was isolated from an adult in good health. The specimen was peripheral blood, collected on day 0 of AZD1222 vaccination. The CDR3 DNA is TGTGCCAGTAGTATTGTTCAGGGGGCGTTTGGAAACACCATATATTTT. Its protein product is CASSIVQGAFGNTIYF.